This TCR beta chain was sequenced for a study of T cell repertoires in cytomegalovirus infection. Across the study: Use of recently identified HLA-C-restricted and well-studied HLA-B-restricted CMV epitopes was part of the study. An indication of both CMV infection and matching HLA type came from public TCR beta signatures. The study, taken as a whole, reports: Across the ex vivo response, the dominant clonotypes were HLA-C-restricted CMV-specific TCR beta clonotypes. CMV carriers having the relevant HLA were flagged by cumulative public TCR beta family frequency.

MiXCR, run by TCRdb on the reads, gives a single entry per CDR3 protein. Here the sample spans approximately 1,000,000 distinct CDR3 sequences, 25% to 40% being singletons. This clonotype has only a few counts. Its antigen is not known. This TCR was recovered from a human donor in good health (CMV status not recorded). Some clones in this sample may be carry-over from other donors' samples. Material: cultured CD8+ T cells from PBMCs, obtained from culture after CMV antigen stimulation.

CDR3: CASSHDRSHNEQFF. The CDR3, as DNA: TGTGCCAGCAGCCATGACAGGAGTCACAATGAGCAGTTCTTC. The rearrangement links TRBV7-4 to TRBJ2-1; tentative D call: TRBD1 (6 bases). Trimming stripped 5 bases from V and 5 bases from J, with 13 bases between. This CDR3 spans 14 amino acids. Germline assignment: CDR1 SGHVT and CDR2 SQSDAQ.